A selection of T cell receptor beta chains follows, all from one sample in a study of blood T cell repertoires in COVID-19. Profiled with immunoSEQ multiplex PCR; TCRdb holds only in-frame clones, not every one. The repertoire holds 100,000 to 150,000 clones, roughly 90% seen once, with around 4.2% in the top ten. Sequenced material: peripheral blood. Source of these receptors: a man aged 55 to 70 with COVID-19, enrolled during active disease. The CDR3 runs from the conserved cysteine through the conserved F or W. The order of the fields is D gene, J gene, clone size, V gene, CDR3 protein, CDR3 DNA. A D gene is named only where the DNA matches it firmly. Rows may omit the clone size; those that give it use once, few, many or a size class.

d_gene: -
j_gene: TRBJ1-3
abundance: few
v_gene: TRBV5-6
CDR3aa: CASRSLGPGSGNTIYF
CDR3nt: TGTGCCAGCCGGTCTTTGGGCCCCGGCTCTGGAAACACCATATATTTT

d_gene: TRBD1
j_gene: TRBJ1-4
abundance: -
v_gene: TRBV4-3
CDR3aa: CASSQVRRDSNEKLFF
CDR3nt: TGCGCCAGCAGCCAAGTTCGGCGGGACAGTAATGAAAAACTGTTTTTT

d_gene: TRBD1
j_gene: TRBJ2-5
abundance: -
v_gene: TRBV24-1
CDR3aa: CATGTGDQETQYF
CDR3nt: TGTGCCACGGGGACAGGGGACCAAGAGACCCAGTACTTC

d_gene: -
j_gene: TRBJ2-1
abundance: -
v_gene: TRBV5-1
CDR3aa: CASSLAPQSRVNEQFF
CDR3nt: TGCGCCAGCAGCTTGGCTCCCCAGTCCAGGGTGAATGAGCAGTTCTTC

d_gene: -
j_gene: TRBJ2-7
abundance: -
v_gene: TRBV11-2
CDR3aa: CASSLEVATPEQYF
CDR3nt: TGTGCCAGCAGCTTAGAAGTAGCGACTCCCGAGCAGTACTTC

d_gene: TRBD1
j_gene: TRBJ1-2
abundance: -
v_gene: TRBV5-1
CDR3aa: CASSPRTGDYGYTF
CDR3nt: TGCGCCAGCAGCCCCAGGACAGGAGACTATGGCTACACCTTC

d_gene: TRBD1
j_gene: TRBJ2-3
abundance: few
v_gene: TRBV6-4
CDR3aa: CASSWDRGSDTQYF
CDR3nt: TGTGCCAGCAGCTGGGACAGGGGGTCAGATACGCAGTATTTT

d_gene: TRBD1
j_gene: TRBJ1-2
abundance: -
v_gene: TRBV5-1
CDR3aa: CASSLGTGGTDGYTF
CDR3nt: TGCGCCAGCAGCCTAGGGACAGGGGGAACCGACGGCTACACCTTC

d_gene: TRBD1
j_gene: TRBJ2-7
abundance: -
v_gene: TRBV11-2
CDR3aa: CASSLGQHSYEQYF
CDR3nt: TGTGCCAGCAGCCTGGGACAGCACTCCTACGAGCAGTACTTC

d_gene: -
j_gene: TRBJ2-3
abundance: -
v_gene: TRBV19
CDR3aa: CATKGDYTDTQYF
CDR3nt: TGTGCCACCAAGGGGGACTACACAGATACGCAGTATTTT

d_gene: -
j_gene: TRBJ2-1
abundance: -
v_gene: TRBV4-1
CDR3aa: CASSRHLQSSYNEQFF
CDR3nt: TGCGCCAGCAGCCGCCACTTACAGAGCTCCTACAATGAGCAGTTCTTC

d_gene: -
j_gene: TRBJ1-1
abundance: -
v_gene: TRBV19
CDR3aa: CASRARGTEAFF
CDR3nt: TGTGCCAGTAGGGCGCGGGGAACTGAAGCTTTCTTT

d_gene: -
j_gene: TRBJ1-2
abundance: once
v_gene: TRBV9
CDR3aa: CASSPGEGDGYTF
CDR3nt: TGTGCCAGCAGCCCAGGGGAGGGGGACGGCTACACCTTC

d_gene: TRBD1
j_gene: TRBJ2-1
abundance: -
v_gene: TRBV6-2/TRBV6-3
CDR3aa: CASRPRDRVRNEQFF
CDR3nt: TGTGCCAGCAGACCTCGGGACAGGGTGAGAAATGAGCAGTTCTTC

d_gene: -
j_gene: TRBJ1-5
abundance: once
v_gene: TRBV19
CDR3aa: CATDGQSNQPQHF
CDR3nt: TGTGCCACCGACGGACAGAGCAATCAGCCCCAGCATTTT

d_gene: TRBD2
j_gene: TRBJ2-3
abundance: -
v_gene: TRBV3-1/TRBV3-2
CDR3aa: CASSLSAGGADTQYF
CDR3nt: TGTGCCAGCAGCCTGTCTGCGGGGGGCGCAGATACGCAGTATTTT

d_gene: TRBD1
j_gene: TRBJ1-4
abundance: -
v_gene: TRBV10-3
CDR3aa: CAISDTGGGDEKLFF
CDR3nt: TGTGCCATCAGCGATACAGGGGGTGGTGATGAAAAACTGTTTTTT

d_gene: TRBD2
j_gene: TRBJ2-1
abundance: -
v_gene: TRBV11-2
CDR3aa: CASSLAGGELNEQFF
CDR3nt: TGTGCCAGCAGCTTAGCGGGGGGGGAGCTGAATGAGCAGTTCTTC

d_gene: TRBD1
j_gene: TRBJ1-2
abundance: -
v_gene: TRBV2
CDR3aa: CASTLRGQDNYGYTF
CDR3nt: TGTGCCAGCACTTTGAGAGGACAGGACAACTATGGCTACACCTTC

d_gene: -
j_gene: TRBJ1-2
abundance: -
v_gene: TRBV19
CDR3aa: CASSMDGGALYGYTF
CDR3nt: TGTGCCAGTAGTATGGACGGGGGGGCACTCTATGGCTACACCTTC

d_gene: -
j_gene: TRBJ2-7
abundance: -
v_gene: TRBV7-9
CDR3aa: CASSLALSSYEQYF
CDR3nt: TGTGCCAGCAGCCTCGCCCTGAGCTCCTACGAGCAGTACTTC

d_gene: -
j_gene: TRBJ1-3
abundance: -
v_gene: TRBV3-1/TRBV3-2
CDR3aa: CASSQQGTGNTIYF
CDR3nt: TGTGCCAGCAGCCAACAGGGCACTGGAAACACCATATATTTT

d_gene: TRBD2
j_gene: TRBJ2-2
abundance: -
v_gene: TRBV7-3
CDR3aa: CASSLTGTSGGTGELFF
CDR3nt: TGTGCCAGCAGCTTAACCGGGACTAGCGGGGGGACCGGGGAGCTGTTTTTT

d_gene: -
j_gene: TRBJ1-3
abundance: -
v_gene: TRBV12-3/TRBV12-4
CDR3aa: CASSFAGNTIYF
CDR3nt: TGTGCCAGCAGTTTTGCGGGAAACACCATATATTTT

d_gene: -
j_gene: TRBJ1-1
abundance: -
v_gene: TRBV12-3/TRBV12-4
CDR3aa: CASSLRGLAEAFF
CDR3nt: TGTGCCAGCAGTTTAAGAGGGTTGGCTGAAGCTTTCTTT